This T cell receptor beta chain comes out of a study of cytomegalovirus exposure and HLA in healthy donors. Overall study results and limits: Across HLA loci, a later analysis found differing TCR association rates, with DRB1 most and HLA-C fewest.

PCR used 60 Vbeta primers and 13 Jbeta primers. The repertoire was sequenced with immunoSEQ multiplex PCR; TCRdb's copy has only in-frame clones and lacks some. The sample holds under 90,000 clones. On this clone: Its antigen is as yet unknown.

The clonotype originates from a man in his forties or fifties in good health and CMV-seropositive. Sequencing was carried out using PBMCs.

In DNA form, the CDR3 reads TGCGCCAGCAGCCAAGACTACGGGAACACCGGGGAGCTGTTTTTT. This gives the protein CASSQDYGNTGELFF. V and J are TRBV4-1 and TRBJ2-2; no definite D call. CDR3 length: 15 residues. Germline CDR1 and CDR2: MGHRA and YSYEKL. V gave up 0 bases and J gave up 1 base, with 6 bases separating them.